The 10 T cell receptor beta chains reported below all come from one sample, sequenced in a study of tumor-infiltrating lymphocytes in primary liver carcinoma. TCR beta cDNA was prepared out of about 530 ng total RNA by means of a constant-region primer. Library construction for TCR beta comprised three nested multiplex PCR rounds performed with slightly modified ARM-PCR. For approximately 11 cycles apiece, the opening two PCR rounds ran with TRBV1-TRBV30 forward primers and a C-beta reverse primer. TCRdb passed the multiplex PCR reads through MiXCR, listing each CDR3 protein once. The sample holds 90,000 to 100,000 distinct CDR3 sequences, 69% seen once. Bulk tissue was left unsorted, and RNA and DNA were co-extracted from about 20-30 mg of it. The specimen was liver tumor tissue from sampling region 5. The subset is: tumor region T5, tumor centre. The receptors stem from a woman aged 55-69 years with primary liver carcinoma and hepatitis B virus infection.

In the case of this clonotype: A read error is possible here, since a much larger clone lies one base away. The chain recombines TRBV7-9 with TRBJ2-5; 7 nucleotides line up with TRBD2. CDR1 and CDR2 (germline): SEHNR, FQNEAQ (reference sequence). The CDR3 loop spans 14 amino acids. CDR3 coding DNA: TGTGCCAGGAGCTTAGCGGGCAGGGAGGAGTCCCAGTACTTC. Amino acid sequence: CARSLAGREESQYF.

V is TRBV5-1 and J is TRBJ2-6; TRBD1 aligns across 9 bases. Germline CDR1 and CDR2: SGHRS and YFSETQ. The V and J ends lost 2 bases and 2 bases, in that order; junction bases with no gene match: 5. The CDR3 covers 17 residues. This CDR3 is CASSFRDRVAGANVLTF. The CDR3 DNA sequence: TGCGCCAGCAGCTTTCGGGACAGGGTGGCTGGGGCCAACGTCCTGACTTTC. Looking up the rest from reference TRBV5-1 and TRBJ2-6 gives the full variable domain: KAGVTQTPRYLIKTRGQQVTLSCSPISGHRSVSWYQQTPGQGLQFLFEYFSETQRNKGNFPGRFSGRQFSNSRSEMNVSTLELGDSALYLCASSFRDRVAGANVLTFGAGSRLTVL.

Comments on this clonotype: It may be a read error: a sequence one base away is much more abundant. The J gene is TRBJ1-6, the V gene TRBV5-1; no firm D call. The CDR3 covers 15 residues. Germline values: CDR1 SGHRS, CDR2 YFSETQ. The CDR3 here is CASSLGPVGNSPLQF. The CDR3 DNA follows: TGCGCCAGCAGCTTGGGTCCAGTAGGTAATTCACCCCTCCAGTTT.

This clonotype showed up just once. The J gene is TRBJ2-5, the V gene TRBV11-2, with 9 bases identical to TRBD2. The V segment lost 10 bases and the J segment 4 bases; nucleotides outside the gene matches: 16. Germline V gene lookup returns CDR1 SGHAT and CDR2 FQNNGV. CDR3 length equals 16 residues. The CDR3 spells CANSYSPGSGRETQYF. CDR3 DNA sequence: TGTGCCAATAGCTACTCCCCTGGTAGCGGGAGAGAGACCCAGTACTTC.

The rearrangement links TRBV7-9 to TRBJ2-3; D gene unclear. Between the trimmed V and J ends, which lost 2 bases and 2 bases, there was a span of 11 bases. The CDR3 runs 15 residues. CDR1 and CDR2 from the germline V gene are SEHNR and FQNEAQ (reference sequence). This CDR3 reads CASSLITALTDTQYF. Written as DNA, the CDR3 is TGTGCCAGCAGCTTAATTACTGCACTCACAGATACGCAGTATTTT. The full variable domain, with the rest looked up from reference TRBV7-9 and TRBJ2-3, is DTGVSQNPRHKITKRGQNVTFRCDPISEHNRLYWYRQTLGQGPEFLTYFQNEAQLEKSRLLSDRFSAERPKGSFSTLEIQRTEQGDSAMYLCASSLITALTDTQYFGPGTRLTVL.

This clonotype was picked up many times. The genes are TRBV28 and TRBJ2-1; D gene unclear. Trimming stripped 3 bases from V and 0 bases from J, with 6 bases between. Per germline, CDR1 MDHEN and CDR2 SYDVKM. The CDR3 consists of 14 residues. The CDR3 spells CASSFASSYNEQFF. CDR3 DNA: TGTGCCAGCAGTTTTGCGAGCTCCTACAATGAGCAGTTCTTC.

A word on this clonotype: An end of the junction does not agree with germline; a read error may underlie this. The CDR3 DNA is TGTGCCAGCAGCTTAGCGGGCAGTCCAGTCTGTGGCTACGCCTTC. Protein sequence: CASSLAGSPVCGYAF. This chain uses TRBV7-8 with TRBJ1-2; D unclear. CDR1 and CDR2 (germline): SGHVS, FQNEAQ. The CDR3 consists of 15 residues.

This clonotype showed up just a few times. The J gene is TRBJ1-5, the V gene TRBV23-1; a weak D match, TRBD1 (6 bases). TRBV23-1 is marked as an open reading frame, function uncertain. Between the trimmed V and J ends, which lost 4 bases and 2 bases, there was a span of 15 bases. The CDR3 totals 16 residues. The CDR3 is CASSPHYREGNQPQHF. The CDR3 DNA is TGCGCCAGCAGTCCACACTACAGGGAGGGCAATCAGCCCCAGCATTTT.

The rearrangement links TRBV11-3 to TRBJ2-3, with 15 bases matching TRBD2. This CDR3 has 17 amino acids. J was trimmed by 7 bases and V by 5 bases; bases with no gene match: 10. Germline V CDR1 and CDR2: SGHNT, YENEEA. The CDR3, as DNA: TGTGCCAGCAGCCCGAGGACTAGCGGGGGGGCCCAGAATACGCAGTATTTT. Protein sequence: CASSPRTSGGAQNTQYF.

This clonotype has a single count. The junction departs from germline at one end; a sequencing error may be responsible. The V and J genes are TRBV6-5 and TRBJ1-1; possible D gene TRBD1, 6 bases. The CDR3 is 15 residues long. In germline, CDR1 is MNHEY, CDR2 SVGAGI. This chain's CDR3 is CASKLIQGGNTEAYF. The CDR3 coding sequence is TGTGCCAGCAAGCTAATACAGGGAGGAAACACTGAGGCTTACTTT.